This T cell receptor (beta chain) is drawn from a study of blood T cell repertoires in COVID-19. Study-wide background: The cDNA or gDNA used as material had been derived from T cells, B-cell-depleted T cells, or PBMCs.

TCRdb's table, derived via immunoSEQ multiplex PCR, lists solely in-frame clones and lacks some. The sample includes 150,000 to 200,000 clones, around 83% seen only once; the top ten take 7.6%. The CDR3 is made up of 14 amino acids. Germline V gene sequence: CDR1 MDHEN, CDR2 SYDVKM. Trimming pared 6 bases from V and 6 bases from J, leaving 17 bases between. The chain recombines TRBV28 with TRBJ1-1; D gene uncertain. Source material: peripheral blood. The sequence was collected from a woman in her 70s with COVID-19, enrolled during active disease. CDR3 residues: CASSRGDGWPEAFF. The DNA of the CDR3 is TGTGCCAGCAGCCGCGGAGACGGGTGGCCTGAAGCTTTCTTT.